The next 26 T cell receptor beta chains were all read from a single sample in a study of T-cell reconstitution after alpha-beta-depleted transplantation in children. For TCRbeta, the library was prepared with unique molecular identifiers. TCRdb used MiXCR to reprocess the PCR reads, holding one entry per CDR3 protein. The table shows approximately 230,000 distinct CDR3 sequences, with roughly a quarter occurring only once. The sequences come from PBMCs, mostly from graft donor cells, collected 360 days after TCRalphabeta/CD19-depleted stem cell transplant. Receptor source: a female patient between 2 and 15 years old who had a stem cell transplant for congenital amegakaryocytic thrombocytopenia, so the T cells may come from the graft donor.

The CDR3 DNA reads TGTGCCAGCAGTTTAGGACAGGGGGCGCATACGCAGTATTTT. Protein: CASSLGQGAHTQYF. This chain joins TRBV12-3 or TRBV12-4 and TRBJ2-3; the match to TRBD1 covers 10 bases. The CDR3 is made up of 14 amino acids. Trimming took 1 base from V and 7 from J; bases not matched to a gene: 2.

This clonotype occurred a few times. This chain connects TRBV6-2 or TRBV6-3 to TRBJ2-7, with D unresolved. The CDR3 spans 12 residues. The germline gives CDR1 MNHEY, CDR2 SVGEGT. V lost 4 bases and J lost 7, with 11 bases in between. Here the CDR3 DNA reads TGTGCCAGCAGTTCCCCAGTATCGGAGCAGTACTTC. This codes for CASSSPVSEQYF.

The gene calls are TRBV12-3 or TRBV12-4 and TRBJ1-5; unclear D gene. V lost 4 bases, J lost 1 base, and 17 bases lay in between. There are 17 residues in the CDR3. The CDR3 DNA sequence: TGTGCCAGCAGTTCCCGGGAGGGCATTAGGAGCAATCAGCCCCAGCATTTT. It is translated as CASSSREGIRSNQPQHF.

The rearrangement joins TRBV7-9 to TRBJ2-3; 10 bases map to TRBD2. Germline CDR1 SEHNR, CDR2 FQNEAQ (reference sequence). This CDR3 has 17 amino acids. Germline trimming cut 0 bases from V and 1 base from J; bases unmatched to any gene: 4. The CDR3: CASSLASSGGGTDTQYF. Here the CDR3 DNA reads TGTGCCAGCAGCTTAGCTTCCAGCGGGGGGGGCACAGATACGCAGTATTTT. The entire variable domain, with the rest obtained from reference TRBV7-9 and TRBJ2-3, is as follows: DTGVSQNPRHKITKRGQNVTFRCDPISEHNRLYWYRQTLGQGPEFLTYFQNEAQLEKSRLLSDRFSAERPKGSFSTLEIQRTEQGDSAMYLCASSLASSGGGTDTQYFGPGTRLTVL.

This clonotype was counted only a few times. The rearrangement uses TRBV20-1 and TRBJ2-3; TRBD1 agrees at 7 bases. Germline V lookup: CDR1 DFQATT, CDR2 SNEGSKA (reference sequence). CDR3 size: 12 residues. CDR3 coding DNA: TGCAGCCACAGGGGAAACACAGATACGCAGTATTTT. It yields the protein CSHRGNTDTQYF.

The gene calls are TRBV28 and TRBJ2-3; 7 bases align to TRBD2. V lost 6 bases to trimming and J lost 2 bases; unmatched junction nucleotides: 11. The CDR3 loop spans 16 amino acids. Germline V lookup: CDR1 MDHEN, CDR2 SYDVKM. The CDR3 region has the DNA TGTGCCAGCAGGGGGGGGGTGGGAACCTCCACAGATACGCAGTATTTT. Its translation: CASRGGVGTSTDTQYF.

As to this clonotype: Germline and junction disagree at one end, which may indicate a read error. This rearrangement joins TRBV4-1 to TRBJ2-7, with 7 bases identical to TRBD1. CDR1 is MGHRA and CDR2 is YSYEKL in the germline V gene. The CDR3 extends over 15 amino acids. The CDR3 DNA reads TGCGCCAGCAGCCGAAGACAGGGCCAGGGGTACGAACAGTACTTC. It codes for CASSRRQGQGYEQYF.

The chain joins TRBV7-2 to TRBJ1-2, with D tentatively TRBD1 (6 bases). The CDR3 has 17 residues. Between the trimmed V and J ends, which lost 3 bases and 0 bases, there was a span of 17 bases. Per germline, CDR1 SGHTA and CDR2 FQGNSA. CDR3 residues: CASSLLGFRDTNYGYTF. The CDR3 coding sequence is TGTGCCAGCAGCTTGTTGGGATTCCGGGACACTAACTATGGCTACACCTTC.

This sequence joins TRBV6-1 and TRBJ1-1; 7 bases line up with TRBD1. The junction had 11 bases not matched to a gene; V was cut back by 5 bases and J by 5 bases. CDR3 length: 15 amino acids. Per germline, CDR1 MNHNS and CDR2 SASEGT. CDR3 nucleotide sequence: TGTGCCAGCAGTCGATGGAAGGACAGGCGGACTGAAGCTTTCTTT. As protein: CASSRWKDRRTEAFF.

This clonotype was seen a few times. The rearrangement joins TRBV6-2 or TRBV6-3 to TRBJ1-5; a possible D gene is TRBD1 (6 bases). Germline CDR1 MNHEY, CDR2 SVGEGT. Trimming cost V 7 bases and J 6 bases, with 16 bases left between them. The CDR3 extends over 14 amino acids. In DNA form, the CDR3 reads TGTGCCAGCAATTCGCAGGGGACTAGTCAGCCCCAGCATTTT. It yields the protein CASNSQGTSQPQHF.

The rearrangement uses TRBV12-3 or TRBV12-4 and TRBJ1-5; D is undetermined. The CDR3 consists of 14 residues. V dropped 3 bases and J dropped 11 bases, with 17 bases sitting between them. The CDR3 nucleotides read TGTGCCAGCAGTTTCGGCAGTGTGCGGGTGGCCCAGCATTTT. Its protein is CASSFGSVRVAQHF.

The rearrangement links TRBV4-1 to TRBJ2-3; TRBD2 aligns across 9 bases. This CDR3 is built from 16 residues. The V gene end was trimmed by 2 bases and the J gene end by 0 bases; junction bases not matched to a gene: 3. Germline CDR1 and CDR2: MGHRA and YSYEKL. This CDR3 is CASSQPGTSSTDTQYF. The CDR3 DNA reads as TGCGCCAGCAGCCAACCAGGGACTAGCAGCACAGATACGCAGTATTTT.

In DNA, the CDR3 is TGTGCCAGCTCACTGCAAGGGGCAGAAGATACGCAGTATTTT. This translates into CASSLQGAEDTQYF. The chain has TRBV18 and TRBJ2-3; tentative D call: TRBD1 (5 bases). CDR3 length equals 14 residues. CDR1 is KGHSH, CDR2 LQKENI, per germline. The V end lost 4 bases, the J end lost 5 bases, and 13 bases lay between the germline ends.

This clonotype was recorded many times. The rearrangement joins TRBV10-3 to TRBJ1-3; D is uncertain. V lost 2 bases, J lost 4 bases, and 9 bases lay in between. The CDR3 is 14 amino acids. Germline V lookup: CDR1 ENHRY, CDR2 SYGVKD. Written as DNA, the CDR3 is TGTGCCATCAGTGAGCCCCCTCACGGAAACACCATATATTTT. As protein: CAISEPPHGNTIYF.

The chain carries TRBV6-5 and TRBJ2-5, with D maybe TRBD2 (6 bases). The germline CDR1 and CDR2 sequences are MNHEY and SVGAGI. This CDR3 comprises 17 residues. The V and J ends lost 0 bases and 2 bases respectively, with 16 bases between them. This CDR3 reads CASSYSTPLSGQETQYF. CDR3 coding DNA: TGTGCCAGCAGTTACTCGACCCCGCTGAGCGGGCAAGAGACCCAGTACTTC.

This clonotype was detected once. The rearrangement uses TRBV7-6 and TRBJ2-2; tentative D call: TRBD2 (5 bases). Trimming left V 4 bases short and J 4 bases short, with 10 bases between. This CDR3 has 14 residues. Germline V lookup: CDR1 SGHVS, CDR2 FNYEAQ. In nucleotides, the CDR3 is TGTGCCAGCAGCTGGGTCGCGGGCACCGGGGAGCTGTTTTTT. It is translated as CASSWVAGTGELFF.

The CDR3 bases are TGTGCCAGCACCTCACAGGGTCAAGATACGCAGTATTTT. It yields the protein CASTSQGQDTQYF. The V call is TRBV28, the J call TRBJ2-3; D is perhaps TRBD1 (6 bases). Trimming pared 7 bases from V and 5 bases from J, leaving 13 bases between. This CDR3 is 13 amino acids long. In germline, CDR1 is MDHEN, CDR2 SYDVKM.

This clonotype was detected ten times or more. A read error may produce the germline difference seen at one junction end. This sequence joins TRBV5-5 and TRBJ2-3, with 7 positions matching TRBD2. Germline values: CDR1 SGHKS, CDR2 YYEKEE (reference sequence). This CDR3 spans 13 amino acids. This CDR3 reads CASSLGLTDTQYF. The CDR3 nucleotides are TGCGCCAGCAGCCTGGGACTAACAGATACGCAGTATTTT.

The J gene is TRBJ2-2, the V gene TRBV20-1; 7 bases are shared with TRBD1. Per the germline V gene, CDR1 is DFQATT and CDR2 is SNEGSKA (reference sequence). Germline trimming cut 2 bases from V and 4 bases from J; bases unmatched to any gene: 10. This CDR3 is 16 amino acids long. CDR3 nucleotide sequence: TGCAGTGCTAGAAAGAACAGGGGATTCGGCACCGGGGAGCTGTTTTTT. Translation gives CSARKNRGFGTGELFF.

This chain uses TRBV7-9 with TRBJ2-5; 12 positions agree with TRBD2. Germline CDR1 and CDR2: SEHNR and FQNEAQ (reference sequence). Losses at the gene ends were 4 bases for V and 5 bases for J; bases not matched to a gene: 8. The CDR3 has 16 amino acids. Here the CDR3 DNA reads TGTGCCAGCAGCTATAGGACTAGCGGGGCGATGGAGACCCAGTACTTC. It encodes CASSYRTSGAMETQYF.

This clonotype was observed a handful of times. The CDR3 loop is CSETPGLLQETQYF. The CDR3 bases are TGCAGCGAAACACCCGGACTCCTACAAGAGACCCAGTACTTC. The gene calls are TRBV29-1 and TRBJ2-5; D perhaps matches TRBD2 (5 bases). There are 14 residues in the CDR3. V lost 7 bases and J lost 2, with 17 bases in between. Germline V gives CDR1 SQVTM, CDR2 ANQGSEA.

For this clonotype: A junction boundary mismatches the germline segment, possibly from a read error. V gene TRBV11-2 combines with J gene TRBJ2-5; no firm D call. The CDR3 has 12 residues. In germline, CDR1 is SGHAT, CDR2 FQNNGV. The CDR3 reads CASSPLSETQYF. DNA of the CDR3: TGTGCTAGCAGCCCGCTTAGCGAGACCCAGTACTTC.

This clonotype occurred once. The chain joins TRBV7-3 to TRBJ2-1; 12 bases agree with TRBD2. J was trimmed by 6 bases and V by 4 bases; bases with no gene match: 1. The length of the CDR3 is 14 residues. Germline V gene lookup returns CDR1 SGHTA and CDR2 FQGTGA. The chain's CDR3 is CASSSSGRGNEQFF. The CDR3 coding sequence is TGTGCCAGCAGCTCTAGCGGGAGGGGCAATGAGCAGTTCTTC.

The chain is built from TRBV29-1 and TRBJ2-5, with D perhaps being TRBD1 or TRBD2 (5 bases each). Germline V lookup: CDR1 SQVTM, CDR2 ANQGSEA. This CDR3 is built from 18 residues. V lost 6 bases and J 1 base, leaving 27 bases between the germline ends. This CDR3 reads CSVARAGTSLAVQETQYF. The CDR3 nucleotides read TGCAGCGTCGCCCGGGCCGGGACCTCCCTTGCGGTCCAAGAGACCCAGTACTTC. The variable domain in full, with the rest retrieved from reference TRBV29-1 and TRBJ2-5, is SAVISQKPSRDICQRGTSLTIQCQVDSQVTMMFWYRQQPGQSLTLIATANQGSEATYESGFVIDKFPISRPNLTFSTLTVSNMSPEDSSIYLCSVARAGTSLAVQETQYFGPGTRLLVL.

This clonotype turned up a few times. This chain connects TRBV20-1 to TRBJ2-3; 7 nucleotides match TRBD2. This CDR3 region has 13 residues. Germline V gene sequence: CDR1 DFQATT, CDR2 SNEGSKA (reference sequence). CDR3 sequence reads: CRGTSARPDTQYF. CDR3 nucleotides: TGCAGGGGAACTAGCGCTCGTCCAGATACGCAGTATTTT.

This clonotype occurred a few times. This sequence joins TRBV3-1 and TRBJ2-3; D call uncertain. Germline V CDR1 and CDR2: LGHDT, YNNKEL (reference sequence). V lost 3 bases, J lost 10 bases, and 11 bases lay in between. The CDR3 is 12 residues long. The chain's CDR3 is CASSHSRHPQYF. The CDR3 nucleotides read TGTGCCAGCAGCCATTCTAGGCACCCGCAGTATTTT.